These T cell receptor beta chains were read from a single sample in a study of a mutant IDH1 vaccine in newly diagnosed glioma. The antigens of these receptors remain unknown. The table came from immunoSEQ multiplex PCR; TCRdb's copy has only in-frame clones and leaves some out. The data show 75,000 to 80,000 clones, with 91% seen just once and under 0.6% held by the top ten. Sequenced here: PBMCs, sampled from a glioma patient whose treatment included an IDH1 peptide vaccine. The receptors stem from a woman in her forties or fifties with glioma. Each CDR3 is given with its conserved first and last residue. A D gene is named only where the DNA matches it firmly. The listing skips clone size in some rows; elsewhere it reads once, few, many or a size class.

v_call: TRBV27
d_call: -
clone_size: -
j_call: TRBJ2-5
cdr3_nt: TGTGCCAGCAGTTTATACCACGGGCAAGAGACCCAGTACTTC
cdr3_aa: CASSLYHGQETQYF

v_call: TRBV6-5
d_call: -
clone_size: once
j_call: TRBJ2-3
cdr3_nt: TGTGCCAGCAGACGGGACTCCCGTCGGTATTTT
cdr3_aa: CASRRDSRRYF

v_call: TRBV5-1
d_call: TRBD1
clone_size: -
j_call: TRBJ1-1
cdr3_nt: TGCGCCAGCAGCCTTAGACAGGGGACGGTGAACACTGAAGCTTTCTTT
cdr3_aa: CASSLRQGTVNTEAFF

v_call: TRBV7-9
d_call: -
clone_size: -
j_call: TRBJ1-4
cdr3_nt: TGTGCCAGCAGCCCCCGGGGGGGTTCAGTTGAAAAACTGTTTTTT
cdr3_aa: CASSPRGGSVEKLFF

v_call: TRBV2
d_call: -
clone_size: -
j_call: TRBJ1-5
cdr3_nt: TGTGCCAGCAGGTCGACAGGCAATCAGCCCCAGCATTTT
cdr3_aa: CASRSTGNQPQHF

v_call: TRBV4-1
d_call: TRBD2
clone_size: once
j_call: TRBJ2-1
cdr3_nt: TGCGCCAGCAGCCAAGCCACGGGGAGGGATTACAATGAGCAGTTCTTC
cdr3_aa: CASSQATGRDYNEQFF

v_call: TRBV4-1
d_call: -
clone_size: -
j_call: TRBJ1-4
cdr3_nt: TGCGCCAGCAGCCAAGATAGCGAGGGGGCAACTAATGAAAAACTGTTTTTT
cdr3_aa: CASSQDSEGATNEKLFF

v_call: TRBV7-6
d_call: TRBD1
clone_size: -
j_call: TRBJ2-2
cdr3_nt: TGTGCCAGCACCCCTCGGCCCCGGACAGGGACCACCGGGGAGCTGTTTTTT
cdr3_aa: CASTPRPRTGTTGELFF

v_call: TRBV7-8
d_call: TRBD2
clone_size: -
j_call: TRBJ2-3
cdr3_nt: TGTGCCAGCCCGGAGACTAGCGGGAGTGGGAGGGGCACAGATACGCAGTATTTT
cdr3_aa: CASPETSGSGRGTDTQYF

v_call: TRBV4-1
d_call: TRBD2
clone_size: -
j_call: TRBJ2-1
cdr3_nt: TGCGCCAGCAGCCAAGGAGTCCTAGCGGGAGAAATGAGTGAGCAGTTCTTC
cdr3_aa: CASSQGVLAGEMSEQFF

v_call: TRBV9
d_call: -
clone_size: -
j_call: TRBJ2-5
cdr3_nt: TGTGCCAGCAGCGTAGGGGTAGGGGAGGACCTCCAAGAGACCCAGTACTTC
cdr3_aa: CASSVGVGEDLQETQYF

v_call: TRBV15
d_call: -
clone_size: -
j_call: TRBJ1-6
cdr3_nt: TGTGCCACCAGCAATGGAGCCCCCTATAATTCACCCCTCCACTTT
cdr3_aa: CATSNGAPYNSPLHF

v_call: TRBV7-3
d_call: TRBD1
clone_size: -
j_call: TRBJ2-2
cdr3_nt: TGTGCCAGCAGCCCCGGCGGACAGGGATACACCGGGGAGCTGTTTTTT
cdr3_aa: CASSPGGQGYTGELFF

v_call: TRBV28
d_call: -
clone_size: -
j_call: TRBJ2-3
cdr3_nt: TGTGCCACGAAGCAATTCACAGATACGCAGTATTTT
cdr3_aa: CATKQFTDTQYF

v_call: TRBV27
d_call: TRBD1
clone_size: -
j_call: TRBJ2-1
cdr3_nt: TGTGCCAGCAGAACGACTCCGGGACAGGGTTCATACAATGAGCAGTTCTTC
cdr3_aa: CASRTTPGQGSYNEQFF

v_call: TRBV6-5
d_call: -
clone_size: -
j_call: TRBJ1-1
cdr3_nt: TGTGCCAGCAGTCCCACCTGGGGCACTGAAGCTTTCTTT
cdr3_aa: CASSPTWGTEAFF

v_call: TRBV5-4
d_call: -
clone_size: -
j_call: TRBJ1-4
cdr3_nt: TGTGCCAGCAGCTTAAGACTACTAATGAGTGAAAAACTGTTTTTT
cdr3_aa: CASSLRLLMSEKLFF

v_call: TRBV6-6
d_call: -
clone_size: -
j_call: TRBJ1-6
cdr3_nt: TGTGCCGCATTGGCCGGGAGCTCCTATAATTCACCCCTCCACTTT
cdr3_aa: CAALAGSSYNSPLHF

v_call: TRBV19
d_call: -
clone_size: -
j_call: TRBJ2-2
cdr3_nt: TGTGCCAGCCGTGGTCTAGCCCAAGAGGGCACCGGGGAGCTGTTTTTT
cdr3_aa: CASRGLAQEGTGELFF

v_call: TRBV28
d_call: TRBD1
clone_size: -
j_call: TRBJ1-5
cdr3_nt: TGTGCCAGCAGATGGGGACAGGGGAATCAGCCCCAGCATTTT
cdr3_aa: CASRWGQGNQPQHF

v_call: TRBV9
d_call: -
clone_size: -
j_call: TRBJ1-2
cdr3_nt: TGTGCCAGCAGCCAACAAAAACAGGGTTACTATGGCTACACCTTC
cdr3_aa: CASSQQKQGYYGYTF

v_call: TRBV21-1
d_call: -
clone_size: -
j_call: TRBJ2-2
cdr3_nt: TGTGCCAGCAGCAAAATACGACTAGCGGGGGCGAACACCGGGGAGCTGTTTTTT
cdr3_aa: CASSKIRLAGANTGELFF

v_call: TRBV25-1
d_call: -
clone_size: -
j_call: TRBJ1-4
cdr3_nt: TGTGCCAGCAGTCCCCTACCGGCGACCGGGCTGGAAAAACTGTTTTTT
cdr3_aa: CASSPLPATGLEKLFF

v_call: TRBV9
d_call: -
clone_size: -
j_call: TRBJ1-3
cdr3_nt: TGTGCCAGCAGCTACCTGACAGGCTTCGGAAACACCATATATTTT
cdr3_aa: CASSYLTGFGNTIYF

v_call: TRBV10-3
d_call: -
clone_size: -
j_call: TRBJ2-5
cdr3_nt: TGTGCCATCAGTGAGTCGGGGGCGGTCGAGACCCAGTACTTC
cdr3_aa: CAISESGAVETQYF

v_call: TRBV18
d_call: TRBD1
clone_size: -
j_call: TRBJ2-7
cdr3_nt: TGTGCCAGCTCGCCGGGACAGTCCTACGAGCAGTACTTC
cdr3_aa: CASSPGQSYEQYF

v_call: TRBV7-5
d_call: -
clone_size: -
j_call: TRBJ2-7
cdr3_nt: TGTGCCAGAAGTACCGGGACGGGGGCCTACGAGCAGTACTTC
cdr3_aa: CARSTGTGAYEQYF

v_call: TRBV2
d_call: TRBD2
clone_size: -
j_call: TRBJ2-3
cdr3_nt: TGTGCCAGCAGTGTCCTTACTAGCGGGCTCGCAGGTACGCAGTATTTT
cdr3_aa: CASSVLTSGLAGTQYF

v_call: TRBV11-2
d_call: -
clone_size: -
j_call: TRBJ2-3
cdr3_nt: TGTGCCAGCAGCTTAGCCCTAGCGAGGCCCAGGGATACGCAGTATTTT
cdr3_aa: CASSLALARPRDTQYF

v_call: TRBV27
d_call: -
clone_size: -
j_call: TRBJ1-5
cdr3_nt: TGTGCCAGCAGTCCCGGGGTAGGCAATCAGCCCCAGCATTTT
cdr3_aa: CASSPGVGNQPQHF

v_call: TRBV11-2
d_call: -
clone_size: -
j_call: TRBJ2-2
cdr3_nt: TGTGCCAGCAGCTCCCTGAGATATGGGGGCCTTGGGGAGCTGTTTTTT
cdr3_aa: CASSSLRYGGLGELFF

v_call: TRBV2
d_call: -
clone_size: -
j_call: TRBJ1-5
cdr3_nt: TGTGCCAGCAGGATAACAGATACGCAGCATTTT
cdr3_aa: CASRITDTQHF

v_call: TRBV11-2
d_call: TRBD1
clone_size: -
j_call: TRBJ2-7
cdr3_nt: TGTGCCAGCAGCTCGTCTATGGGACAGGGATCCTACGAGCAGTACTTC
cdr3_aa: CASSSSMGQGSYEQYF

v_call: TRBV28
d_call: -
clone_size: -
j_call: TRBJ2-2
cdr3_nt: TGTGCCAGCAGTTTAATAGGTTCCGGGGAGCTGTTTTTT
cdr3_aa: CASSLIGSGELFF

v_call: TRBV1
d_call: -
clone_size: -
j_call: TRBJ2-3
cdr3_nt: TGCACCAGCAGCCAGGGAGGGACTAGCGGGAGGACAGATACGCAATATTTT
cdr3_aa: CTSSQGGTSGRTDTQYF

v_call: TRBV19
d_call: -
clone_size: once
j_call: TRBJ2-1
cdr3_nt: TGTGCCAGCGTCGGCCCGGGACCTTGGAATGAGCAGTTCTTC
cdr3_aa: CASVGPGPWNEQFF

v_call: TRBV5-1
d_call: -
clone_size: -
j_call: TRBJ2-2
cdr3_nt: TGCGCCAGCAGCCAGATCTCTGGGACGGCGAACACCGGGGAGCTGTTTTTT
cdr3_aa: CASSQISGTANTGELFF

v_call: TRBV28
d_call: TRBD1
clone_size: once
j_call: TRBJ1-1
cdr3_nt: TGTGCCAGCAGGTTGAGACCGGGACAGGGGCCTGAAGCTTTCTTT
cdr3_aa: CASRLRPGQGPEAFF

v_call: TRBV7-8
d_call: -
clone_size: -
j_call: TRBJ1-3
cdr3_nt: TGTGCCAGCAGCTTAGGCCCCTCAAGGGCTTTAAACACCATATATTTT
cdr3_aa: CASSLGPSRALNTIYF

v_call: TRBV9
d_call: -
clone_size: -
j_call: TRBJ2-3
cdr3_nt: TGTGCCAGCAGCGTAGCCCCTTTCAGGGGGGCGAAGACAGATACGCAGTATTTT
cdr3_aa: CASSVAPFRGAKTDTQYF

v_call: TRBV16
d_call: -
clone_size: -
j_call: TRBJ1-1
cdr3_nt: TGTGCCAGCAGCCCCTATATAGGGGGGGGTGAGAACACTGAAGCTTTCTTT
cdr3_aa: CASSPYIGGGENTEAFF

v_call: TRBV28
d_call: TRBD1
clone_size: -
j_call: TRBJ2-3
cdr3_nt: TGTGCCAGCAGTTTCCGACAGGGGAGGACAGATACGCAGTATTTT
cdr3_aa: CASSFRQGRTDTQYF

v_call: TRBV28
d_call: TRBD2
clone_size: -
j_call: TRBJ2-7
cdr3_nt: TGTGCCAGCAGTTTGGCTAGCGGGAGGAAAGAGCAGTACTTC
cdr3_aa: CASSLASGRKEQYF

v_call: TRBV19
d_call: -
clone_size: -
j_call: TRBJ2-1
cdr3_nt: TGTGCCAGTAGTATAGGGGGAGGACTCTACAATGAGCAGTTCTTC
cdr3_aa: CASSIGGGLYNEQFF

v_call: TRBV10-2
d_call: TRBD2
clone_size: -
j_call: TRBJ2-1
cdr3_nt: TGCGCCAGCAGCCCAGGACTAGCGGGTTACAATGAGCAGTTCTTC
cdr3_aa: CASSPGLAGYNEQFF

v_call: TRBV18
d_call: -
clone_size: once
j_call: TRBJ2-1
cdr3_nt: TGTGCCAGCTCACCAGGATACAATGAGCAGTTCTTC
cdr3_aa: CASSPGYNEQFF

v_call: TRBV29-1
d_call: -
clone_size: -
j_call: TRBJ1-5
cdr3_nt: TGCAGCGTTGCCGATCTGGGGCGCAATCAGCCCCAGCATTTT
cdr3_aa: CSVADLGRNQPQHF

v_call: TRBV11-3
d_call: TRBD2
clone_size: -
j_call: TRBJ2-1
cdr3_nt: TGTGCCAGCAGCGCCTCTAGCGGGAGCTACAATGAGCAGTTCTTC
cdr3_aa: CASSASSGSYNEQFF